This T cell receptor (beta chain) was documented in a study of cytomegalovirus exposure and HLA in healthy donors. Study summary: An analysis done earlier identified more than 100 million unique TCR beta sequences from 200 million or so T cells. General study findings and limits: In a later analysis, across HLA loci, associated TCR counts were highest for DRB1, lowest for HLA-C. Later genetic work tied a missense DCLRE1C variant to beta-chain V and J trimming. The study flagged about 160 TCR beta chains as cytomegalovirus-associated.

This CDR3 region has 15 residues. The germline CDR1 and CDR2 sequences are SEHNR and FQNEAQ (reference sequence). A note on this clone: Its antigen is currently unknown. A read error may account for a junction end that differs from germline.

The PCR made use of 60 Vbeta and 13 Jbeta primers. Sequenced by immunoSEQ multiplex PCR; TCRdb stores in-frame clones only, minus some. The sample holds under 200,000 clones, about four fifths seen once. The receptor comes from a woman aged 30 to 39 in good health and CMV-seropositive. Sequenced material: PBMCs. J is TRBJ1-1 and V is TRBV7-9, with 8 nucleotides matching TRBD1. The CDR3 sequence is CSSSPQGQVHTEAFF. The CDR3 bases are TGTTCCAGCAGCCCCCAGGGACAGGTTCACACTGAAGCTTTCTTT.